This T cell receptor beta chain was recovered during a study of blood T cells in healthy people across ages. This CDR3 is built from 16 residues. CDR1 DFQATT and CDR2 SNEGSKA come from the germline V gene (reference sequence). V was clipped by 0 bases and J by 1 base, with 15 bases between them. Healthy Caucasians from Russia aged about 6 to 90 served as donors. Isolation per sample recovered at least 6 million PBMCs. Per sample, at least 6 micrograms of total RNA were extracted. A J-beta primer mix and a sample-barcoded 5' primer were used in a second PCR of about 7 to 12 cycles. TCRdb re-called the 5' RACE reads through MiXCR, storing one row per CDR3 protein. The data contain about 1.1 million distinct CDR3 sequences, around two fifths of them singletons.

The sequenced sample was blood. This clonotype was obtained from a young man in good health. The chain carries TRBV20-1 and TRBJ1-1; the D is unclear. The CDR3 spells CSARDYNRGSNTEAFF. CDR3 coding DNA: TGCAGTGCTAGAGATTACAACCGGGGTTCGAACACTGAAGCTTTCTTT.